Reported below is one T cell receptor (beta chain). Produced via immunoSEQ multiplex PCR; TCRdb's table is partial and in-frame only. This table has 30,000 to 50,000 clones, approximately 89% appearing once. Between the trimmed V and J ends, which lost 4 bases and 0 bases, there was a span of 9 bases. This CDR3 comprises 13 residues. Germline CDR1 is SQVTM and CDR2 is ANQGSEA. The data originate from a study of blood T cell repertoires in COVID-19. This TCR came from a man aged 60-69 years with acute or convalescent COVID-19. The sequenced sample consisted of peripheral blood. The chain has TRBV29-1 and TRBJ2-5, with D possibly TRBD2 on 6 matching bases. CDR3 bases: TGCAGCGTTGTCCGGGGGTACCAAGAGACCCAGTACTTC. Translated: CSVVRGYQETQYF.